The source of this TCR beta chain is a study of OX40 agonist ivuxolimab in advanced cancers. Study context: Dose-escalation patients' cancers were hepatocellular carcinoma, melanoma, renal cell or head and neck cancer.

Comment on this clone: Its antigen is unidentified.

The J segment lost 5 bases and the V segment lost 4 bases, leaving 3 bases of the junction unmatched. Germline V gives CDR1 SGHRS, CDR2 YFSETQ. The CDR3 extends over 13 amino acids. Study results and limitations: Some patients who did not respond also had low normalized T-cell clonal expansion.

Sequenced by immunoSEQ multiplex PCR; TCRdb stores in-frame clones only, minus some. The data contain tens of thousands of clones, around nine tenths of them singletons. This receptor was obtained from an adult with an advanced solid tumor such as melanoma, head and neck, liver or kidney cancer. The J gene is TRBJ1-1, the V gene TRBV5-1; 9 bases are shared with TRBD1. Material: CD4+ or CD8+ T cells sorted from blood, obtained in a trial of the OX40 agonist ivuxolimab. This chain's CDR3 is CASSGTGRTEAFF. The CDR3 nucleotides are TGCGCCAGCAGCGGGACAGGGAGGACTGAAGCTTTCTTT.